This record looks at one T cell receptor (beta chain) sequence and its context. The assay was immunoSEQ multiplex PCR, and TCRdb's table has in-frame clones only and misses some. Altogether about 280,000 clones are present, roughly 89% being singletons, with the ten largest covering around 1.9%. This entry belongs to a study of blood T cell repertoires in COVID-19. The wider study: Sources were T cells, B-cell-depleted T cells, or PBMCs; the material itself was cDNA or gDNA.

Germline CDR1 is MDHEN and CDR2 is SYDVKM. V was clipped by 4 bases and J by 4 bases, with 10 bases between them. CDR3 length: 14 residues. The TCR was taken from a woman in her sixties or seventies who had recovered from COVID-19. The chain links TRBV28 to TRBJ1-4; D ambiguous. Material for sequencing was PBMCs or T cells enriched from blood (not recorded which). The CDR3 sequence: CASSSGGVNEKLFF. Written as DNA, the CDR3 is TGTGCCAGCAGTTCCGGAGGAGTTAATGAAAAACTGTTTTTT.